This TCR beta chain was sequenced during a study of blood T cell repertoires in COVID-19. Study-level information: The United States, Italy and Spain were the sources of the acute and convalescent COVID-19 samples. Nucleic acid was either cDNA or gDNA, and it came from T cells, B-cell-depleted T cells, or PBMCs.

In germline, CDR1 is SGHRS, CDR2 YFSETQ. The CDR3 loop spans 17 amino acids. The ends lost 5 bases at V and 4 bases at J; junction bases unmatched: 13. Here immunoSEQ multiplex PCR was the method, and the copy in TCRdb shows in-frame clones only, minus some. The sample records 300,000 to 400,000 clones, roughly nine tenths being singletons. The source of this sequence is a young woman with COVID-19, enrolled during active disease. What was sequenced was peripheral blood. This chain connects TRBV5-1 to TRBJ2-3; 10 nucleotides line up with TRBD2. Written as DNA, the CDR3 is TGCGCCAGCAGTCCCAGGGTTACCAGCGGGAGGGCAGATACGCAGTATTTT. It specifies CASSPRVTSGRADTQYF.